This T cell receptor (beta chain) emerged from a study of T cell changes during pregnancy in multiple sclerosis. The germline V and J ends were trimmed by 4 bases and 13 bases, with 11 bases remaining between them. Looked up from germline, CDR1 is MRHNA and CDR2 is SNTAGT. CDR3 length equals 11 residues. This table comes from immunoSEQ multiplex PCR, and its TCRdb copy is limited to in-frame clones, with some not included. This table has 57,000 or so clones, roughly 91% appearing once. This clonotype was sampled from a female donor in good health, enrolled as a control in a pregnancy study. This material consisted of peripheral blood, taken in the third trimester of pregnancy. The rearrangement joins TRBV6-4 to TRBJ2-1; D may correspond to TRBD1 or TRBD2 (5 bases each). CDR3 region: CASSASGPQFF. The CDR3 bases are TGTGCCAGCAGTGCCTCGGGGCCACAGTTCTTC.